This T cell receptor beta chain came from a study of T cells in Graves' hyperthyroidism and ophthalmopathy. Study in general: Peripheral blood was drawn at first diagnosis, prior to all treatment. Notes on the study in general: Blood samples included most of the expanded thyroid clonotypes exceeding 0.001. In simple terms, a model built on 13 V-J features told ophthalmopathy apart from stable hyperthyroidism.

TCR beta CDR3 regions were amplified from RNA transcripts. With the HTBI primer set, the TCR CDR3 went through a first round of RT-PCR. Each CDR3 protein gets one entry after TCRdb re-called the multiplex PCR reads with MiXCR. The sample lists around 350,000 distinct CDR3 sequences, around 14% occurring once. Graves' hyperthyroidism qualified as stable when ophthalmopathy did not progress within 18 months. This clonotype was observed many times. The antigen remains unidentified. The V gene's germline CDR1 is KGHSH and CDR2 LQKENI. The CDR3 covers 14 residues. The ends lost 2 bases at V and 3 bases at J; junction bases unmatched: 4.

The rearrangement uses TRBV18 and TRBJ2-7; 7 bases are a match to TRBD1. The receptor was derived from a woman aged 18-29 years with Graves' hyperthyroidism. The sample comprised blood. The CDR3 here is CASSPGGQYYEQYF. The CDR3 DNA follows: TGTGCCAGCTCACCAGGGGGACAGTACTACGAGCAGTACTTC. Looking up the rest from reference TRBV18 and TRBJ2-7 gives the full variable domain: NAGVMQNPRHLVRRRGQEARLRCSPMKGHSHVYWYRQLPEEGLKFMVYLQKENIIDESGMPKERFSAEFPKEGPSILRIQQVVRGDSAAYFCASSPGGQYYEQYFGPGTRLTVT.